The 32 T cell receptor beta chains below all came from one sample that was sequenced in a study of T cells in Graves' hyperthyroidism and ophthalmopathy. What was amplified from RNA transcripts were TCR beta CDR3 regions. HTBI primers drove first-round RT-PCR of the TCR CDR3. TCRdb reprocessed the multiplex PCR reads with MiXCR, giving one entry per CDR3 protein. Among nearly 600,000 distinct CDR3 sequences listed, approximately 15% were seen once. The sequenced sample was blood. These receptors originate from a woman in her thirties with Graves' hyperthyroidism that later progressed to Graves' ophthalmopathy.

This sequence joins TRBV6-1 and TRBJ1-5; TRBD1 might be the D (6 bases). Per germline, CDR1 MNHNS and CDR2 SASEGT. The CDR3 contains 13 residues. With 1 base removed from V and 6 bases from J, the gap between germline ends came to 7 bases. DNA for the CDR3: TGTGCCAGCAGTGAAGTACAGGGTCAGCCCCAGCATTTT. Translated, it gives CASSEVQGQPQHF.

This clonotype was found many times. The V and J genes are TRBV18 and TRBJ2-5; D not resolved. Looked up from germline, CDR1 is KGHSH and CDR2 is LQKENI. This CDR3 is 13 amino acids long. With 3 bases removed from V and 4 bases from J, the gap between germline ends came to 9 bases. For the CDR3, the DNA is TGTGCCAGCTCACCGGACGGCAGAGAGACCCAGTACTTC. Its translation: CASSPDGRETQYF.

Many counts were recorded for this clonotype. The chain employs TRBV20-1 and TRBJ2-7; a possible D gene is TRBD2 (6 bases). With 3 bases removed from V and 4 bases from J, the gap between germline ends came to 7 bases. This CDR3 spans 11 amino acids. Looked up from germline, CDR1 is DFQATT and CDR2 is SNEGSKA (reference sequence). This chain's CDR3 is CSASGSYEQYF. In nucleotides, the CDR3 is TGCAGTGCTAGCGGGAGTTACGAGCAGTACTTC.

This clonotype was counted between two and nine times. V is TRBV25-1 and J is TRBJ1-1, with D possibly being TRBD1 (5 bases). Germline CDR1 MGHDK, CDR2 SYGVNS. The CDR3 runs to 17 residues. Deletions cut 5 bases from V and 3 bases from J, with 22 bases between. The chain's CDR3 is CASSLFVGDYRDTEAFF. CDR3 DNA sequence: TGTGCCAGCAGTCTTTTCGTGGGGGATTATAGGGACACTGAAGCTTTCTTT.

There are many counts of this clonotype. The rearrangement joins TRBV24-1 to TRBJ2-3; D is possibly TRBD1 (5 bases). The CDR3 sequence is 12 residues long. The germline V gene has CDR1 KGHDR and CDR2 SFDVKD. V gave up 12 bases and J gave up 3 bases, with 12 bases separating them. CDR3 region: CAAQGSTDTQYF. The CDR3 bases are TGTGCCGCCCAGGGATCGACAGATACGCAGTATTTT.

This clonotype occurred a few times. The gene calls are TRBV6-1 and TRBJ2-1; D gene ambiguous. The CDR3 has 13 residues. V was trimmed by 8 bases and J by 3 bases, leaving 11 bases between them. Germline assignment: CDR1 MNHNS and CDR2 SASEGT. CDR3 amino acids: CASESAYYNEQFF. CDR3 bases: TGTGCCAGCGAGAGTGCCTACTACAATGAGCAGTTCTTC.

There are many counts of this clonotype. The chain employs TRBV12-3 or TRBV12-4 and TRBJ1-1; no clear D gene. This CDR3 is 16 amino acids long. The V end was cut by 2 bases, the J end by 0 bases, with 13 bases between. The CDR3 sequence: CASSLTRINMNTEAFF. As DNA, the CDR3 is TGTGCCAGCAGTTTAACGCGTATCAACATGAACACTGAAGCTTTCTTT.

This clonotype has just a few counts. The chain recombines TRBV6-5 with TRBJ2-1; no reliable D call. The V end was cut by 2 bases, the J end by 5 bases, with 7 bases between. The CDR3 contains 13 residues. The germline V gene has CDR1 MNHEY and CDR2 SVGAGI. CDR3 DNA sequence: TGTGCCAGCAGTTACCTCATGAACAATGAGCAGTTCTTC. Amino acid sequence: CASSYLMNNEQFF.

This clonotype was counted at least ten times. The chain joins TRBV12-3 or TRBV12-4 to TRBJ1-4; D not resolved. Trimming pared 5 bases from V and 8 bases from J, leaving 12 bases between. CDR3 size: 13 residues. CDR3 nucleotide sequence: TGTGCCAGCAGTCCCCTTTCTCTGGAAAAACTGTTTTTT. This gives the protein CASSPLSLEKLFF.

Comments on this clonotype: Just one base apart from a much larger clone, this may be a read error. The chain is built from TRBV7-8 and TRBJ2-5; D call uncertain. Germline V CDR1 and CDR2: SGHVS, FQNEAQ. V lost 4 bases, J lost 4 bases, and 10 bases lay in between. This CDR3 spans 13 amino acids. The CDR3 is CASSSASTETQYF. As DNA, the CDR3 is TGTGCCAGCAGCTCCGCTTCGACAGAGACCCAGTACTTC.

This clonotype was seen ten or more times. The chain combines TRBV11-2 with TRBJ2-2; D unclear. V lost 8 bases and J 5 bases, leaving 15 bases between the germline ends. CDR1 is SGHAT and CDR2 is FQNNGV in the germline V gene. The CDR3 has 14 residues. The CDR3 here is CASGRVVATGELFF. CDR3 in DNA: TGTGCCAGCGGTAGAGTGGTCGCGACCGGGGAGCTGTTTTTT. Variable domain in full (rest from reference TRBV11-2 and TRBJ2-2): EAGVAQSPRYKIIEKRQSVAFWCNPISGHATLYWYQQILGQGPKLLIQFQNNGVVDDSQLPKDRFSAERLKGVDSTLKIQPAKLEDSAVYLCASGRVVATGELFFGEGSRLTVL.

The V call is TRBV20-1, the J call TRBJ2-3; 9 bases are a match to TRBD2. The CDR3 is 14 residues long. The V gene's germline CDR1 is DFQATT and CDR2 SNEGSKA (reference sequence). The trim removed 3 bases at V and 4 bases at J, leaving 5 bases unmatched. The CDR3 DNA is TGCAGTGCTAGTGTGGCGGGAGGGGCAGATACGCAGTATTTT. Amino acids: CSASVAGGADTQYF.

The sample holds many counts of this clonotype. The rearrangement links TRBV18 to TRBJ1-5; D perhaps matches TRBD1 (5 bases). Germline V gene lookup returns CDR1 KGHSH and CDR2 LQKENI. The V and J ends lost 6 bases and 7 bases respectively, with 13 bases between them. The CDR3 runs to 13 residues. This chain's CDR3 is CASSRGFGQPQHF. DNA for the CDR3: TGTGCCAGCTCCCGGGGGTTTGGGCAGCCCCAGCATTTT.

Ten or more counts support this clonotype. At one end the junction does not follow the germline gene, possibly because of a read error. This chain connects TRBV7-7 to TRBJ2-5; 11 bases fit TRBD2. CDR1 is SSHAT and CDR2 is FNYEAQ in the germline V gene (reference sequence). CDR3 size: 15 residues. The CDR3, as DNA: TGTGCTAGCAGCTCGCGACTAGCGGGAAGAGAGACCCAGTACTTC. It codes for CASSSRLAGRETQYF.

This clonotype appeared many times. The CDR3 is CSATGVAGYSSYEQYF. DNA for the CDR3: TGCAGTGCTACGGGTGTAGCGGGCTACAGCTCCTACGAGCAGTACTTC. V gene TRBV20-1 combines with J gene TRBJ2-7; 7 bases fit TRBD2. This CDR3 contains 16 residues. Germline trimming cut 4 bases from V and 0 bases from J; bases unmatched to any gene: 12. In germline, CDR1 is DFQATT, CDR2 SNEGSKA (reference sequence).

This clonotype was seen at least ten times. The V and J genes are TRBV10-3 and TRBJ2-3, with D uncertain. Germline V gene data show CDR1 as ENHRY and CDR2 as SYGVKD. The germline V and J ends were trimmed by 8 bases and 6 bases, with 18 bases remaining between them. This CDR3 has 14 amino acids. This CDR3 is CAIRFGPTEDTQYF. CDR3 bases: TGTGCCATCCGCTTTGGGCCGACCGAGGATACGCAGTATTTT.

This chain uses TRBV5-6 with TRBJ2-3; D is unclear. The CDR3 is made up of 13 amino acids. Trimming removed 2 bases from V and 6 bases from J, with 10 bases in between. CDR1 and CDR2 (germline): SGHDT, YYEEEE. The CDR3 coding sequence is TGTGCCAGCAGCTTCACTCCTGTCGATACGCAGTATTTT. Translating gives CASSFTPVDTQYF.

This clonotype appeared many times. This chain joins TRBV7-2 and TRBJ1-2, with TRBD1 identical over 8 bases. The CDR3 spans 15 residues. Trimming at V came to 1 base and at J to 5 bases, leaving 6 bases not matched to a gene. From germline, CDR1 is SGHTA and CDR2 FQGNSA. CDR3 coding DNA: TGTGCCAGCAGCTTAGGAACAGGGGGGAATTATGGCTACACCTTC. Amino acid sequence: CASSLGTGGNYGYTF.

A note on this clonotype: At one end the junction does not follow the germline gene, possibly because of a read error. This rearrangement joins TRBV7-8 to TRBJ1-2, with a possible D match to TRBD1 (5 bases). The CDR3 has 17 amino acids. CDR1 is SGHVS and CDR2 is FQNEAQ in the germline V gene. The CDR3 reads CASSSLGRTPNNCGYTF. CDR3 nucleotide sequence: TGTGCCAGCAGCTCCCTGGGCAGGACACCTAATAACTGTGGCTACACCTTC.

This clonotype was recorded a few times. V is TRBV15 and J is TRBJ1-5; 8 bases map to TRBD1. There are 15 residues in the CDR3. The germline V gene encodes CDR1 LNHNV and CDR2 YYDKDF (reference sequence). Unmatched junction bases numbered 3, after V lost 0 bases and J lost 5 bases. As DNA, the CDR3 is TGTGCCACCAGCAGAGATCAGGGGGCGCATCAGCCCCAGCATTTT. Amino acids: CATSRDQGAHQPQHF.

This clonotype was seen many times. This chain joins TRBV2 and TRBJ1-1, with D tentatively TRBD1 (6 bases). V lost 6 bases, J lost 4 bases, and 18 bases lay in between. The CDR3 length is 15 residues. Germline CDR1 and CDR2: SNHLY and FYNNEI. CDR3 in amino acids: CASRAGTKWGTEAFF. The CDR3 DNA follows: TGTGCCAGCAGAGCCGGGACAAAGTGGGGCACTGAAGCTTTCTTT.

This clonotype was observed many times. The rearrangement links TRBV18 to TRBJ2-7, with TRBD1 identical over 7 bases. Trimming took 5 bases from V and 3 from J; bases not matched to a gene: 10. This CDR3 spans 15 amino acids. Germline V gives CDR1 KGHSH, CDR2 LQKENI. The CDR3 DNA follows: TGTGCCAGCTCAGGTACCCGGGACAGTAACTACGAGCAGTACTTC. Amino acid sequence: CASSGTRDSNYEQYF.

This clonotype has ten or more counts. The genes are TRBV29-1 and TRBJ1-1; no definite D call. Germline CDR1 reads SQVTM; CDR2 reads ANQGSEA. This CDR3 is 13 amino acids long. V lost 4 bases and J lost 0, with 9 bases in between. The CDR3 sequence: CSVVGQMNTEAFF. The CDR3 DNA reads TGCAGCGTTGTAGGCCAGATGAACACTGAAGCTTTCTTT. The entire variable domain, with the rest obtained from reference TRBV29-1 and TRBJ1-1, is as follows: SAVISQKPSRDICQRGTSLTIQCQVDSQVTMMFWYRQQPGQSLTLIATANQGSEATYESGFVIDKFPISRPNLTFSTLTVSNMSPEDSSIYLCSVVGQMNTEAFFGQGTRLTVV.

This clonotype was picked up many times. The CDR3 sequence: CASSISMGYGYTF. CDR3 nucleotides: TGTGCCAGTAGTATCTCGATGGGGTATGGCTACACCTTC. This chain uses TRBV19 with TRBJ1-2; no definite D call. CDR1 is LNHDA, CDR2 SQIVND, per germline (reference sequence). The CDR3 has 13 amino acids. V dropped 3 bases and J dropped 5 bases, with 10 bases sitting between them.

In this sample, this clonotype turned up a few times. This chain links TRBV20-1 with TRBJ2-1; TRBD2 matches at 10 bases. This CDR3 spans 17 amino acids. The ends lost 2 bases at V and 8 bases at J; junction bases unmatched: 15. Germline V gene sequence: CDR1 DFQATT, CDR2 SNEGSKA (reference sequence). The CDR3 is CSARSLAASGSPDEQFF. The CDR3 DNA reads as TGCAGTGCTAGAAGTTTGGCAGCTAGCGGGAGTCCCGATGAGCAGTTCTTC.

There are many counts of this clonotype. V usage is TRBV6-1 and J usage is TRBJ2-2; D is tentatively TRBD1 or TRBD2 (5 bases each). Trimming stripped 5 bases from V and 4 bases from J, with 14 bases between. Germline V gives CDR1 MNHNS, CDR2 SASEGT. The CDR3 has 15 residues. This CDR3 reads CASSWDGTLTGELFF. The CDR3, as DNA: TGTGCCAGCAGTTGGGACGGCACTCTCACCGGGGAGCTGTTTTTT.

This clonotype was recorded at least ten times. CDR3 in amino acids: CASSVDNPDTQYF. The CDR3 nucleotides are TGTGCCAGCAGTGTGGACAACCCAGATACGCAGTATTTT. This rearrangement joins TRBV6-1 to TRBJ2-3; D is perhaps TRBD1 (5 bases). This CDR3 has 13 amino acids. The germline V gene encodes CDR1 MNHNS and CDR2 SASEGT. The ends were cut back, 4 bases at V and 4 bases at J, with 9 bases in the middle.

This clonotype was observed at least ten times. The J gene is TRBJ2-1, the V gene TRBV24-1; maybe TRBD1 (5 bases). The CDR3 extends over 15 amino acids. Germline V gene data show CDR1 as KGHDR and CDR2 as SFDVKD. Trimming stripped 1 base from V and 6 bases from J, with 12 bases between. The CDR3 nucleotides read TGTGCCACCAGTGATTTAAGACAGAATGTCAATGAGCAGTTCTTC. This encodes CATSDLRQNVNEQFF.

The chain is built from TRBV4-3 and TRBJ1-1; the D gene is possibly TRBD1 (5 bases). This CDR3 has 14 residues. Germline lookup yields CDR1 LGHNA and CDR2 YSLEER. Deletions cut 0 bases from V and 8 bases from J, with 13 bases between. CDR3 sequence reads: CASSQELRQGEAFF. CDR3 sequence (DNA): TGCGCCAGCAGCCAAGAGTTGAGGCAGGGCGAAGCTTTCTTT.

This clonotype was seen ten or more times. The CDR3 sequence is CSGRTVQNTEAFF. DNA for the CDR3: TGCAGCGGCCGGACGGTTCAGAACACTGAAGCTTTCTTT. The chain employs TRBV29-1 and TRBJ1-1; D gene ambiguous. Trimming pared 7 bases from V and 1 base from J, leaving 13 bases between. Germline values: CDR1 SQVTM, CDR2 ANQGSEA. The CDR3 contains 13 residues.

The V and J genes are TRBV4-1 and TRBJ2-7, with D possibly TRBD1 on 5 matching bases. The germline gives CDR1 MGHRA, CDR2 YSYEKL. This CDR3 is 16 amino acids long. Trimming removed 1 base at V and 4 bases at J, with 17 bases between. The CDR3 protein is CASSQGVARAGYEQYF. The CDR3 DNA follows: TGCGCCAGCAGCCAAGGGGTGGCCAGGGCCGGGTACGAGCAGTACTTC.

This clonotype was recorded many times. The V and J genes are TRBV18 and TRBJ2-3; D unclear. The CDR3 totals 14 residues. V was trimmed by 1 base and J by 4 bases, leaving 9 bases between them. Germline V CDR1 and CDR2: KGHSH, LQKENI. The CDR3: CASSPQVDADTQYF. CDR3 bases: TGTGCCAGCTCACCACAGGTAGATGCAGATACGCAGTATTTT.